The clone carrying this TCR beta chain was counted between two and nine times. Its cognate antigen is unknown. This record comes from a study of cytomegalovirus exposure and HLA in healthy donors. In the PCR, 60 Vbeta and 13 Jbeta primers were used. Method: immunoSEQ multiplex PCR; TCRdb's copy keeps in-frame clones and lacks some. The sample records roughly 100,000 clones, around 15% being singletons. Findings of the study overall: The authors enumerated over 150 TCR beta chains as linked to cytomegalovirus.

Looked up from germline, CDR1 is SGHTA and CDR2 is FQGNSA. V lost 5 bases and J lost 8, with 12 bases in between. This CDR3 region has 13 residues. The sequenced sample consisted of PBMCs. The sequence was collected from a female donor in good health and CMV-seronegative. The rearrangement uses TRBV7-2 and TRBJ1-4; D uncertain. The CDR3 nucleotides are TGTGCCAGCAGCCCGAACCGAGGGGAAAAACTGTTTTTT. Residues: CASSPNRGEKLFF.